The 20 T cell receptor beta chains reported below all come from one sample, sequenced in a study of T cells after yellow fever vaccination. Via MiXCR, TCRdb re-called the 5' RACE reads, giving one row per CDR3 protein. The sample lists about 240,000 distinct CDR3 sequences; 6.9% were seen once. Sequences were derived from CD4+ T cells sorted from PBMCs, sampled 15 days after the yellow fever booster vaccination. The receptor set was obtained from a man aged 25 to 40 who received the YFV17D yellow fever vaccine.

Note on this clonotype: Since a much larger clone is just one base distant, this may be a read error. V and J are TRBV2 and TRBJ1-2; D might be TRBD1 (5 bases). The CDR3 length is 13 residues. Germline CDR1 SNHLY, CDR2 FYNNEI. With 6 bases removed from V and 6 bases from J, the gap between germline ends came to 14 bases. The DNA of the CDR3 is TGTGCCAGCAGCGCGGACATGGGGGATGGCTACACCTTC. Encoded protein: CASSADMGDGYTF.

This clonotype showed up many times. The chain recombines TRBV18 with TRBJ2-7; 9 bases are shared with TRBD1. Germline values: CDR1 KGHSH, CDR2 LQKENI. CDR3 length: 15 amino acids. Trimming at V came to 5 bases and at J to 3 bases, leaving 8 bases not matched to a gene. DNA for the CDR3: TGTGCCAGCTCAGAGCTGGGGACAGGGTTCTACGAGCAGTACTTC. Translating it yields CASSELGTGFYEQYF.

The gene calls are TRBV5-1 and TRBJ2-2; no clear D gene. Germline V gives CDR1 SGHRS, CDR2 YFSETQ. The CDR3 spans 12 residues. V shed 5 bases and J shed 5 bases, with 7 bases lying between them. The CDR3 is CASSVSTGELFF. In DNA, the CDR3 is TGCGCCAGCAGTGTCAGTACCGGGGAGCTGTTTTTT.

The sample holds many counts of this clonotype. V gene TRBV4-3 combines with J gene TRBJ2-1; D is possibly TRBD1 or TRBD2 (5 bases each). Trimming took off 1 base at V and 8 bases at J, with 21 bases between the two ends. This CDR3 spans 17 amino acids. Germline CDR1 LGHNA, CDR2 YSLEER. The CDR3 loop reads CASSQVRAGRTSDEQFF. CDR3 DNA sequence: TGCGCCAGCAGCCAAGTGAGGGCAGGGCGTACCTCCGATGAGCAGTTCTTC.

This clonotype was counted at least ten times. One end of the junction is discordant with germline, which a read error may explain. The V and J genes are TRBV7-7 and TRBJ2-3, with TRBD1 as a possible D gene (6 bases). The germline gives CDR1 SSHAT, CDR2 FNYEAQ (reference sequence). This CDR3 is built from 13 residues. The CDR3 spells CASSRNREDTQYF. CDR3 coding DNA: TGTGCTAGCAGTCGAAACAGGGAAGATACGCAGTATTTT.

This clonotype showed up many times. V usage is TRBV4-1 and J usage is TRBJ2-2, with TRBD1 identical over 10 bases. The germline V gene has CDR1 MGHRA and CDR2 YSYEKL. The V segment lost 3 bases and the J segment 4 bases; nucleotides outside the gene matches: 8. The CDR3 is 17 amino acids. The CDR3 sequence is CASSQGVGQGITGELFF. CDR3 coding DNA: TGCGCCAGCAGCCAGGGTGTGGGACAGGGGATCACCGGGGAGCTGTTTTTT.

This clonotype was recorded many times. This chain links TRBV21-1 with TRBJ2-7. TRBV21-1 counts as a pseudogene. The CDR3 extends over 16 amino acids. CDR3 region: CASSIRTSRDSYEQYF. The CDR3 nucleotides read TGTGCCAGCAGCATACGTACGAGTAGGGACTCCTACGAGCAGTACTTC.

This clonotype was observed a few times. The CDR3 region has the DNA TGTGCCAGCAGCCCGAGGACTAGCGAGAACACCGGGGAGCTGTTTTTT. Translating it yields CASSPRTSENTGELFF. The chain joins TRBV7-9 to TRBJ2-2; 9 bases match TRBD2. Germline V gene data show CDR1 as SEHNR and CDR2 as FQNEAQ (reference sequence). Trimming at V came to 5 bases and at J to 1 base, leaving 5 bases not matched to a gene. The CDR3 runs to 16 residues.

The rearrangement links TRBV18 to TRBJ1-1, with TRBD1 matching 8 bases. The V segment lost 5 bases and the J segment 6 bases; nucleotides outside the gene matches: 8. CDR3 length: 14 residues. Germline assignment: CDR1 KGHSH and CDR2 LQKENI. CDR3 loop: CASSATGVKPEAFF. The CDR3, as DNA: TGTGCCAGCTCAGCGACAGGGGTTAAACCTGAAGCTTTCTTT.

The CDR3 is CSAPGLAGDEQFF. DNA of the CDR3: TGCAGTGCGCCGGGACTAGCGGGAGATGAGCAGTTCTTC. The rearrangement joins TRBV20-1 to TRBJ2-1; 14 nucleotides match TRBD2. Germline CDR1 DFQATT, CDR2 SNEGSKA (reference sequence). The CDR3 is made up of 13 amino acids. With V trimmed by 6 bases and J by 8 bases, 3 bases remained unmatched.

This clonotype occurred a few times. The chain is built from TRBV10-3 and TRBJ2-2; weak D call: TRBD1 (5 bases). Germline V gene sequence: CDR1 ENHRY, CDR2 SYGVKD. The length of the CDR3 is 15 residues. V shed 2 bases and J shed 3 bases, with 10 bases lying between them. The CDR3 protein is CAISEGREYTGELFF. CDR3 sequence (DNA): TGTGCCATCAGTGAGGGCAGGGAATACACCGGGGAGCTGTTTTTT.

This clonotype appeared many times. The chain combines TRBV5-6 with TRBJ2-1, with D perhaps TRBD1 (5 bases). Germline-derived CDR1 and CDR2 are SGHDT and YYEEEE. This CDR3 spans 15 amino acids. Trimming took off 3 bases at V and 6 bases at J, with 16 bases between the two ends. CDR3 DNA: TGTGCCAGCAGCTACCTACATTCGACAGCCAATGAGCAGTTCTTC. Translation: CASSYLHSTANEQFF.

The sample holds a few counts of this clonotype. J is TRBJ2-1 and V is TRBV20-1, with TRBD2 matching over 10 bases. CDR3 length: 16 amino acids. CDR1 is DFQATT and CDR2 is SNEGSKA in the germline V gene (reference sequence). After removal of 0 bases from V and 3 bases from J, the junction contained 5 bases not matched to a gene. The CDR3 spells CSARDGSGGFYNEQFF. In DNA form, the CDR3 reads TGCAGTGCTAGAGATGGTAGCGGGGGGTTCTACAATGAGCAGTTCTTC.

The chain uses TRBV11-2 and TRBJ2-7; D may match TRBD1 or TRBD2 (5 bases each). Germline lookup yields CDR1 SGHAT and CDR2 FQNNGV. The V gene lost 6 bases and the J gene lost 5 bases, with 17 bases spanning the gap. CDR3 length: 14 amino acids. The CDR3 bases are TGTGCCAGCAGTCTCCGGGACGAGCTCGACGAGCAGTACTTC. The encoded protein is CASSLRDELDEQYF.

This clonotype was detected many times. The chain carries TRBV18 and TRBJ2-3; TRBD1 or TRBD2 may be the D gene (5 bases each). Trimming pared 5 bases from V and 5 bases from J, leaving 17 bases between. CDR1 is KGHSH, CDR2 LQKENI, per germline. This CDR3 spans 15 amino acids. CDR3 bases: TGTGCCAGCTCATCTCCGGGACGCATCCAAGATACGCAGTATTTT. Translated: CASSSPGRIQDTQYF.

This clonotype was seen only a few times. V and J are TRBV5-1 and TRBJ2-7; 9 bases map to TRBD2. The CDR3 extends over 20 amino acids. The ends lost 0 bases at V and 2 bases at J; junction bases unmatched: 18. The germline V gene has CDR1 SGHRS and CDR2 YFSETQ. CDR3 DNA sequence: TGCGCCAGCAGCTTGGCCAGGGCAGGGAGAATAGCGGGAGTACCCTACGAGCAGTACTTC. Translated: CASSLARAGRIAGVPYEQYF. The full variable domain, rest sourced from reference TRBV5-1 and TRBJ2-7, is KAGVTQTPRYLIKTRGQQVTLSCSPISGHRSVSWYQQTPGQGLQFLFEYFSETQRNKGNFPGRFSGRQFSNSRSEMNVSTLELGDSALYLCASSLARAGRIAGVPYEQYFGPGTRLTVT.

This clonotype was counted many times. V and J are TRBV4-3 and TRBJ2-1, with D uncertain. Looked up from germline, CDR1 is LGHNA and CDR2 is YSLEER. Trimming cost V 3 bases and J 4 bases, with 10 bases left between them. There are 14 residues in the CDR3. The CDR3 here is CASSQDAAYNEQFF. The CDR3 DNA reads TGCGCCAGCAGCCAGGACGCGGCATACAATGAGCAGTTCTTC.

The chain combines TRBV7-8 with TRBJ2-6; D is undetermined. V lost 3 bases, J lost 0 bases, and 21 bases lay in between. CDR1 is SGHVS, CDR2 FQNEAQ, per germline. CDR3 length equals 20 residues. The CDR3 loop reads CASSFFGSGQVSSGANVLTF. The CDR3 coding sequence is TGTGCCAGCAGCTTCTTTGGTTCCGGCCAGGTTAGCTCTGGGGCCAACGTCCTGACTTTC.

In this sample, this clonotype turned up many times. The V gene is TRBV24-1, the J gene TRBJ2-1; 10 bases are a match to TRBD2. The CDR3 contains 19 residues. Germline trimming cut 3 bases from V and 0 bases from J; bases unmatched to any gene: 10. The germline V gene has CDR1 KGHDR and CDR2 SFDVKD. The CDR3 sequence: CATSDAQGTSESSYNEQFF. CDR3 nucleotides: TGTGCCACCAGTGATGCGCAAGGGACTAGCGAGAGCTCCTACAATGAGCAGTTCTTC.

The chain recombines TRBV6-2 or TRBV6-3 with TRBJ2-2; D is unclear. Trimming removed 6 bases from V and 6 bases from J, with 17 bases in between. The CDR3 has 15 amino acids. Germline assignment: CDR1 MNHEY and CDR2 SVGEGT. Here the CDR3 reads CASRVHHGAAGELFF. The CDR3 DNA reads as TGTGCCAGCAGAGTCCATCATGGCGCTGCCGGGGAGCTGTTTTTT.